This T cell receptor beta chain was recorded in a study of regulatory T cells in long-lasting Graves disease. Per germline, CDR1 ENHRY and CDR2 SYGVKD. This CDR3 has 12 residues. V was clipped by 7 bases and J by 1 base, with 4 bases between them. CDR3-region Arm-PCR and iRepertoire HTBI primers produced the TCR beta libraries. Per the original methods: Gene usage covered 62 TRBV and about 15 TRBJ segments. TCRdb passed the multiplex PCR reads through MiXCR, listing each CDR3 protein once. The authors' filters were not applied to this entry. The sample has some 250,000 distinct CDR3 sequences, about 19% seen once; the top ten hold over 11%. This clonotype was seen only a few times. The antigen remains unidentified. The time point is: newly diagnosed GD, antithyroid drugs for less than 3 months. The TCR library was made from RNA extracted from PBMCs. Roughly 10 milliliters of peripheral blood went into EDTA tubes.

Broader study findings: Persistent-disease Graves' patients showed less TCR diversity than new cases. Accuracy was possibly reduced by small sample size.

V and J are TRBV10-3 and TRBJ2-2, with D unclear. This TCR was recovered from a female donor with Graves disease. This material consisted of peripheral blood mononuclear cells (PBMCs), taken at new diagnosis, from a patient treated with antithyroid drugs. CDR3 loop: CAIKRNTGELFF. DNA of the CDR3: TGTGCCATCAAGCGGAACACCGGGGAGCTGTTTTTT.